These 14 T cell receptor beta chains were all obtained from the same sample, sequenced in a study of breast tumors, draining lymph nodes, adjacent tissues. Via MiXCR, TCRdb re-called the multiplex PCR reads, giving one row per CDR3 protein. The sample lists 270,000 or so distinct CDR3 sequences, about 30% seen once, with roughly 1.2% in the top ten. The lymph nodes were axillary draining lymph nodes from breast cancer patients. Sample: axillary lymph node tissue. Source of these receptors: a female donor with breast cancer. Some clones in this sample may be carry-over from other donors' samples.

In regard to this clonotype: A much larger clone differs by one base, so this may be a read error. J is TRBJ1-3 and V is TRBV6-5, with D uncertain. CDR1 and CDR2 from the germline V gene are MNHEY and SVGAGI. CDR3 length equals 14 residues. The CDR3 loop is CASRFQRAGHTIYF. The CDR3 region has the DNA TGTGCCAGCAGGTTTCAGAGAGCTGGACACACCATATATTTT.

This clonotype showed up many times. J is TRBJ2-2 and V is TRBV6-4; 9 bases are a match to TRBD2. Germline CDR1 MRHNA, CDR2 SNTAGT. With 7 bases clipped from V and 8 bases from J, the junction kept 8 bases outside the gene matches. This CDR3 has 14 amino acids. The CDR3 spells CASTLDAGGGELFF. CDR3 DNA: TGTGCCAGCACCCTCGACGCGGGAGGGGGGGAGCTGTTTTTT.

As concerns this clonotype: This may be a read error: a much more frequent sequence differs by one nucleotide. The CDR3 coding sequence is TGTGCCAGCAGCCTCCTGACGAGGGGACAGGGGGCCTACGAGCAGCACTTC. This codes for CASSLLTRGQGAYEQHF. V usage is TRBV7-9 and J usage is TRBJ2-7, with 12 bases lining up with TRBD1. Germline V gene data show CDR1 as SEHNR and CDR2 as FQNEAQ (reference sequence). The CDR3 consists of 17 residues.

The chain joins TRBV20-1 to TRBJ2-5; D is perhaps TRBD1 or TRBD2 (7 bases each). Per the germline V gene, CDR1 is DFQATT and CDR2 is SNEGSKA (reference sequence). The CDR3 has 14 residues. Between the trimmed V and J ends, which lost 3 bases and 5 bases, there was a span of 16 bases. The CDR3 region has the DNA TGCAGTGCTAGCCAGGCAGGGGGGGGCGAGACCCAGTACTTC. Protein sequence: CSASQAGGGETQYF.

This clonotype was observed at least ten times. This rearrangement joins TRBV12-3 or TRBV12-4 to TRBJ2-3, with unresolved D. The CDR3 extends over 14 amino acids. Between the trimmed V and J ends, which lost 3 bases and 3 bases, there was a span of 10 bases. DNA for the CDR3: TGTGCCAGCAGTTTCCGGCGAAGAACAGATACGCAGTATTTT. Encoded protein: CASSFRRRTDTQYF.

The chain carries TRBV28 and TRBJ2-2; 9 bases fit TRBD1. The CDR3 extends over 17 amino acids. V gave up 6 bases and J gave up 7 bases; unmatched junction bases: 15. From germline, CDR1 is MDHEN and CDR2 SYDVKM. The CDR3 DNA sequence: TGTGCCAGCAGGAATTGGGGGCCCGCGACAGGGGGCGGGGAGCTGTTTTTT. This gives the protein CASRNWGPATGGGELFF.

With respect to this clonotype: An end of the junction differs from the germline gene, which may be a read error. V usage is TRBV19 and J usage is TRBJ1-5, with a weak D call TRBD1 (6 bases). This CDR3 has 20 amino acids. From germline, CDR1 is LNHDA and CDR2 SQIVND (reference sequence). CDR3 in amino acids: CASSAPRDRDTKNSSQPQHF. CDR3 in DNA: TGTGCCAGTAGTGCACCAAGGGACCGGGACACAAAAAACAGCAGTCAGCCCCAGCATTTT.

Notes on this clonotype: One end of the junction does not line up with germline, which may come from a read error. The chain carries TRBV11-2 and TRBJ2-1; no reliable D call. Germline CDR1 and CDR2: SGHAT and FQNNGV. This CDR3 has 18 residues. CDR3 nucleotides: TGCGCCAGCAGCCAAGAGCCAAATCCCAGGAGAAAATACAATGAGCAGTTCTTC. This codes for CASSQEPNPRRKYNEQFF. The variable domain in full, completed from reference TRBV11-2 and TRBJ2-1, reads EAGVAQSPRYKIIEKRQSVAFWCNPISGHATLYWYQQILGQGPKLLIQFQNNGVVDDSQLPKDRFSAERLKGVDSTLKIQPAKLEDSAVYLCASSQEPNPRRKYNEQFFGPGTRLTVL.

A note on this clonotype: Likely a read error: the CDR3 ends without its conserved phenylalanine or tryptophan. The DNA is left out, because the CDR3 cannot be placed on it with certainty; the CDR3 is given as TCRdb lists it. The V call is TRBV20-1, the J call TRBJ1-4; TRBD1 was called by the table and not checked on the DNA. The CDR3 is made up of 8 amino acids, end residues included. CDR1 and CDR2 from the germline V gene are DFQATT and SNEGSKA (reference sequence). This CDR3 reads CSARDSSQ.

The CDR3 bases are TGTGCCAGCAGACCGGGGGGTAGCAATCAGCCCCAGCATTTT. Amino acids: CASRPGGSNQPQHF. The chain has TRBV27 and TRBJ1-5, with a possible D match to TRBD1 (5 bases). This CDR3 contains 14 residues. The V gene lost 6 bases and the J gene lost 0 bases, with 9 bases spanning the gap. Germline V gene sequence: CDR1 MNHEY, CDR2 SMNVEV (reference sequence).

Concerning this clonotype: Given a much more abundant clone one base away, this may be a read error. In DNA, the CDR3 is TGTACCAGCAGTCCCGGGACTAGCGGTTACAATGAGCAGTTCTTC. Translating gives CTSSPGTSGYNEQFF. The V call is TRBV12-3 or TRBV12-4, the J call TRBJ2-1, with 11 bases that match TRBD2. The CDR3 consists of 15 residues.

V is TRBV2 and J is TRBJ2-7; the D gene is possibly TRBD1 (5 bases). Germline V gene sequence: CDR1 SNHLY, CDR2 FYNNEI. The CDR3 runs 12 residues. The DNA of the CDR3 is TGTGCTAGAGATTTTGACAGTCTCGAGCAGTACTTC. It translates to CARDFDSLEQYF.

The genes are TRBV20-1 and TRBJ2-3; TRBD2 matches at 7 bases. This CDR3 is built from 17 residues. V shed 1 base and J 1 base; nucleotides not matched to a gene: 11. CDR1 DFQATT and CDR2 SNEGSKA come from the germline V gene (reference sequence). CDR3 loop: CSARGFLTSTRTDTQYF. CDR3 sequence (DNA): TGCAGTGCTAGAGGCTTCCTGACTAGCACCCGCACAGATACGCAGTATTTT.

For this clonotype: No conserved phenylalanine or tryptophan ends this CDR3, so it is likely a read error. V and J are TRBV29-1 and TRBJ2-5; 8 bases line up with TRBD1. The CDR3 sequence is 14 residues long. J was trimmed by 5 bases and V by 3 bases; bases with no gene match: 8. Germline assignment: CDR1 SQVTM and CDR2 ANQGSEA. The CDR3 DNA follows: TGCAGCGTTGAGGGGAGACAGGGGCCGGAGACCCAGTACCTC. Its protein is CSVEGRQGPETQYL.